The present entry profiles one T cell receptor beta chain with its context. These data are taken from a study of blood T cell repertoires in COVID-19. This CDR3 is built from 16 residues. In germline, CDR1 is SNHLY, CDR2 FYNNEI. V gave up 6 bases and J gave up 6 bases, with 21 bases separating them. Sequenced by immunoSEQ multiplex PCR; TCRdb stores in-frame clones only, minus some. The table lists 150,000 to 170,000 clones, roughly 80% of them singletons, with 12% in the top ten. V usage is TRBV2 and J usage is TRBJ1-5, with a tentative D call TRBD1 (6 bases). This receptor was identified in an older woman with COVID-19, enrolled during active disease. Specimen: peripheral blood. Here the CDR3 reads CASSAKRDNIGQPQHF. DNA of the CDR3: TGTGCCAGCAGCGCAAAAAGGGACAATATCGGTCAGCCCCAGCATTTT.